This TCR beta chain originates from a study of blood T cell repertoires in COVID-19. The wider study: The United States, Italy and Spain supplied acute and convalescent COVID-19 samples.

With 4 bases clipped from V and 5 bases from J, the junction kept 9 bases outside the gene matches. CDR1 and CDR2 (germline): SGHRS, YFSETQ. The CDR3 runs to 14 residues. Libraries were prepared by immunoSEQ multiplex PCR; TCRdb keeps only in-frame clonotypes and omits some of them. The table records 90,000 to 120,000 clones, around nine tenths of them present only once. V gene TRBV5-1 combines with J gene TRBJ2-7; TRBD2 matches at 7 bases. The sequence derives from a human donor in a cohort sampled during active COVID-19. The sample taken for sequencing was peripheral blood. The chain's CDR3 is CASSPGGGEDEQYF. For the CDR3, the DNA is TGCGCCAGCAGCCCCGGGGGAGGGGAGGACGAGCAGTACTTC.